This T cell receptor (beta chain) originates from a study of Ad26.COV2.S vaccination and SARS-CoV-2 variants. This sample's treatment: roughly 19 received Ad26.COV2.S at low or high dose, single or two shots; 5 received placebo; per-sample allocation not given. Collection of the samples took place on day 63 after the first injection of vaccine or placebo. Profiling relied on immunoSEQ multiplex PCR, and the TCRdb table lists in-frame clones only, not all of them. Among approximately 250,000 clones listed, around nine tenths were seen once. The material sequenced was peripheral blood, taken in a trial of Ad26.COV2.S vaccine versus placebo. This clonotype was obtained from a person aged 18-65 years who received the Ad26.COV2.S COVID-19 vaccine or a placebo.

This CDR3 reads CSASGTPHTIYF. The CDR3 DNA reads TGCAGTGCTAGTGGCACTCCACACACCATATATTTT. V usage is TRBV20-1 and J usage is TRBJ1-3, with D uncertain. Per the germline V gene, CDR1 is DFQATT and CDR2 is SNEGSKA (reference sequence). The CDR3 has 12 amino acids. Trimming took 3 bases from V and 8 from J, leaving 11 bases between them.